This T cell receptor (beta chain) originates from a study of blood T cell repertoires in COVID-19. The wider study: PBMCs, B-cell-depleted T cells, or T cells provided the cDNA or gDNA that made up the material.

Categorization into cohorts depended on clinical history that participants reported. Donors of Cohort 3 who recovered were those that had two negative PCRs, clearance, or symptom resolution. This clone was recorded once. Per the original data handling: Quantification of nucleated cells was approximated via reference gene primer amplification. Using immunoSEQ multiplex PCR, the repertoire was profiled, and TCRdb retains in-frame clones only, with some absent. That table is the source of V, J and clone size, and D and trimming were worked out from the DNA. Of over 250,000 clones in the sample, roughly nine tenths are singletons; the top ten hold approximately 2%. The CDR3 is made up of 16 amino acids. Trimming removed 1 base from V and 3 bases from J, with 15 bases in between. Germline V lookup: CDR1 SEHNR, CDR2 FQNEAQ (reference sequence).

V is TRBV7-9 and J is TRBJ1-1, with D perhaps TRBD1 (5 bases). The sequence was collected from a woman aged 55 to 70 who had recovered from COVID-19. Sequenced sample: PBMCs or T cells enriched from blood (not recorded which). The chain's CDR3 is CASSLGVGAGDTEAFF. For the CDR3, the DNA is TGTGCCAGCAGCTTAGGGGTAGGGGCGGGGGACACTGAAGCTTTCTTT.